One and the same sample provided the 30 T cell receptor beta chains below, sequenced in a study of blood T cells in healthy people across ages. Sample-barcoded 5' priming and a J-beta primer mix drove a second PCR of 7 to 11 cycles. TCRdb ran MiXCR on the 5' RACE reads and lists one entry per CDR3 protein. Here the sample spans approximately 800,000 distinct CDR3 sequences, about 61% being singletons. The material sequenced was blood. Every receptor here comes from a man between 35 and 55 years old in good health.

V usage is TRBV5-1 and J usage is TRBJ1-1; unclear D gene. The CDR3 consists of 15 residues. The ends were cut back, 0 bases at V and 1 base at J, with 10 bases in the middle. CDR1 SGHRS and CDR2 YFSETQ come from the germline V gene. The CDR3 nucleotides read TGCGCCAGCAGCTTGGTCAGGAGAAAGAACACTGAAGCTTTCTTT. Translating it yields CASSLVRRKNTEAFF.

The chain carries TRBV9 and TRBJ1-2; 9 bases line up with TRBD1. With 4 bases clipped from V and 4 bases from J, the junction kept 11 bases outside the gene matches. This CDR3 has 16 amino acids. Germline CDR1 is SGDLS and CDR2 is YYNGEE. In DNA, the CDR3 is TGTGCCAGCAGCTTCTCCGAGGTGGACAGGGGCTATGGCTACACCTTC. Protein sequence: CASSFSEVDRGYGYTF.

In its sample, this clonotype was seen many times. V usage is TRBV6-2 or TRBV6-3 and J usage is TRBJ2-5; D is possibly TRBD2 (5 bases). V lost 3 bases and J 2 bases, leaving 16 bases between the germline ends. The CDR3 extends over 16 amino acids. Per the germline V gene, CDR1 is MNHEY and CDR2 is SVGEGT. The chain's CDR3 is CASSYVFGSRQETQYF. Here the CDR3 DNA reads TGTGCCAGCAGTTATGTGTTTGGGAGTCGACAAGAGACCCAGTACTTC.

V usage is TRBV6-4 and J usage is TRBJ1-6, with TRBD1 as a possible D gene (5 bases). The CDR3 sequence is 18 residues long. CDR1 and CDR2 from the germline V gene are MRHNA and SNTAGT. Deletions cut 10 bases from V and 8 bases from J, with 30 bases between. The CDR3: CATTLRRDLSPGHSPLHF. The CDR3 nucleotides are TGTGCCACCACACTCAGAAGGGACCTTTCACCGGGGCATTCACCCCTCCACTTT.

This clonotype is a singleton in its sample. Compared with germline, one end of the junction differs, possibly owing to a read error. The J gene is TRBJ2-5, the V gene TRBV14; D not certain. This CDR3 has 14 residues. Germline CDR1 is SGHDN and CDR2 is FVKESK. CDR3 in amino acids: CASSLRDPQGTQYF. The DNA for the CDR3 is TGTGCCAGCAGCCTTCGCGACCCCCAAGGGACCCAGTACTTC.

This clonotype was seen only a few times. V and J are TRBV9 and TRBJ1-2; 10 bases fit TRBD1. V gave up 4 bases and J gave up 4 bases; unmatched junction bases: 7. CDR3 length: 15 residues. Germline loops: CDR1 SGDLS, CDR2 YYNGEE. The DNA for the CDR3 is TGTGCCAGCAGCCCCCAGACAGGGGGCGGCTATGGCTACACCTTC. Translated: CASSPQTGGGYGYTF.

CDR3 protein: CASSVGLASRYSDTQYF. The DNA for the CDR3 is TGTGCCAGCAGCGTAGGTTTGGCTAGCCGGTACTCAGATACGCAGTATTTT. The V gene is TRBV9, the J gene TRBJ2-3; tentative D call: TRBD2 (5 bases). Germline-derived CDR1 and CDR2 are SGDLS and YYNGEE. CDR3 length: 17 residues. V lost 0 bases to trimming and J lost 4 bases, with 18 bases between them.

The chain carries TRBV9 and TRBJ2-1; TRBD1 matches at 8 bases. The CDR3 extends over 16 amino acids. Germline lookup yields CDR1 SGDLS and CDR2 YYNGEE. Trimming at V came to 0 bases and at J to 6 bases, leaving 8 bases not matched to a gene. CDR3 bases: TGTGCCAGCAGCGTAGCTACAGGACAGGGACGCAATGAGCAGTTCTTC. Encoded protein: CASSVATGQGRNEQFF.

CDR3 amino acids: CASSSHRGRSYNEQFF. CDR3 nucleotides: TGTGCCAGCAGCTCACACAGGGGTAGGTCCTACAATGAGCAGTTCTTC. The chain employs TRBV7-9 and TRBJ2-1, with TRBD1 matching over 7 bases. In germline, CDR1 is SEHNR, CDR2 FQNEAQ (reference sequence). V shed 4 bases, J shed 1 base, and the junction held 7 bases outside the gene matches. The CDR3 runs to 16 residues.

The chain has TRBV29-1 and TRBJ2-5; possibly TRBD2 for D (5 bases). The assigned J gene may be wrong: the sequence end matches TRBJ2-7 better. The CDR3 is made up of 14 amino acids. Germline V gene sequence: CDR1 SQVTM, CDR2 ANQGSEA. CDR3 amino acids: CSRRSIGLPYEQYF. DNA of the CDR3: TGCAGTAGGAGGAGCATAGGACTGCCGTACGAGCAGTACTTC.

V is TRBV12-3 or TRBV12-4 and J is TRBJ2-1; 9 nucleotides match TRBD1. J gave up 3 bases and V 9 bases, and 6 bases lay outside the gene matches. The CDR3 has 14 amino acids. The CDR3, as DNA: TGTGCCAGTGCCAAGACAGGGGGCTACAATGAGCAGTTCTTC. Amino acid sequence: CASAKTGGYNEQFF.

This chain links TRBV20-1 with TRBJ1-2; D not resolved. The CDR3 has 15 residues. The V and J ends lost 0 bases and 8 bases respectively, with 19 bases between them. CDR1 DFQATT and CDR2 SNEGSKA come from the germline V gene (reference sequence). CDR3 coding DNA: TGCAGTGCTAGAGATAGGACGGCCGATATTAGGGGCTACACCTTC. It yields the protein CSARDRTADIRGYTF.

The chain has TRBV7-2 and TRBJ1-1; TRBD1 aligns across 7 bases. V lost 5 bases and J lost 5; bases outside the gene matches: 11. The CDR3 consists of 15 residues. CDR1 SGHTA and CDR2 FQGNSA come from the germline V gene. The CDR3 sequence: CASSQPHQGGTEAFF. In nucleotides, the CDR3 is TGTGCCAGCAGCCAGCCCCACCAGGGGGGGACTGAAGCTTTCTTT.

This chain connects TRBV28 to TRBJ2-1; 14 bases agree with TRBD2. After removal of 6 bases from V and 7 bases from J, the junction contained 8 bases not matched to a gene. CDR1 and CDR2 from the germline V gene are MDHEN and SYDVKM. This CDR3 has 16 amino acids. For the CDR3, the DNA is TGTGCCAGCAGAGACTGCGGGACTAGCGGGAGTAATGAGCAGTTCTTC. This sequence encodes CASRDCGTSGSNEQFF. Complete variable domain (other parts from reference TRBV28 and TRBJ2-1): DVKVTQSSRYLVKRTGEKVFLECVQDMDHENMFWYRQDPGLGLRLIYFSYDVKMKEKGDIPEGYSVSREKKERFSLILESASTNQTSMYLCASRDCGTSGSNEQFFGPGTRLTVL.

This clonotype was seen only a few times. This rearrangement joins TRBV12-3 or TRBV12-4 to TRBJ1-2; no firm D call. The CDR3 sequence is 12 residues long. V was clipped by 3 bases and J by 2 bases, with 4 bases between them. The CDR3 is CASSFGNYGYTF. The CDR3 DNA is TGTGCCAGCAGTTTTGGCAACTATGGCTACACCTTC.

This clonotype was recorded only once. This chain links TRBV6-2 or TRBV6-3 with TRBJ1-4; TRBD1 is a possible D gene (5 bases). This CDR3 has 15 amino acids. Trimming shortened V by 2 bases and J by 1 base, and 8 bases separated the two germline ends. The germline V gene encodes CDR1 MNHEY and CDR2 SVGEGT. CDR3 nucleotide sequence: TGTGCCAGCAGTTACCACGGGGGAACTAATGAAAAACTGTTTTTT. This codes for CASSYHGGTNEKLFF.

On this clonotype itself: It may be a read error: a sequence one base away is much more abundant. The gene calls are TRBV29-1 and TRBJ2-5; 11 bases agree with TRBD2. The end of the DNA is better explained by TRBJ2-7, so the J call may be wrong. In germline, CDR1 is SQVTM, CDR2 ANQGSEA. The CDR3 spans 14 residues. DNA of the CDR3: TGCAGCGTTACAAGTAGCGGGAGGGCCTTCGAGCAGTACTTC. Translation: CSVTSSGRAFEQYF.

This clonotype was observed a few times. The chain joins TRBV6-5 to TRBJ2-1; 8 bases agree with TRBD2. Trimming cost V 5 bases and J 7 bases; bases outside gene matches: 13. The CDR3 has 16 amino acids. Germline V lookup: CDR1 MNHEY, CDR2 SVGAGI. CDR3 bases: TGTGCCAGCAGTCCCCGGCTAGCGGGTGGAAAAAATGAGCAGTTCTTC. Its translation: CASSPRLAGGKNEQFF.

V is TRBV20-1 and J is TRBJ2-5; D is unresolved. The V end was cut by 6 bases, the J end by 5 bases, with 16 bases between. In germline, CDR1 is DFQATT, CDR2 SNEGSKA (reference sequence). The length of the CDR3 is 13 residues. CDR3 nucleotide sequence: TGCAGTGCGCCACCCTTGGGCCTGGAGACCCAGTACTTC. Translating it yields CSAPPLGLETQYF.

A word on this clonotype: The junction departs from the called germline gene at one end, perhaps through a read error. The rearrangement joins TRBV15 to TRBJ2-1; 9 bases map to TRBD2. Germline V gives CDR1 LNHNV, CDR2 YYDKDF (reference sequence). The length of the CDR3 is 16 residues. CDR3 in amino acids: CTTSYYRLAAYNEQFF. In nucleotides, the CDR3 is TGTACCACCAGCTACTATAGACTAGCGGCCTACAATGAGCAGTTCTTC.

The CDR3 bases are TGTGCCAGCACTCTAATGAAGGAGAATGGCTACACCTTC. Translated: CASTLMKENGYTF. The chain links TRBV2 to TRBJ1-2; D is unclear. CDR1 and CDR2 from the germline V gene are SNHLY and FYNNEI. This CDR3 is built from 13 residues. V was pared by 7 bases and J by 6 bases, with 15 bases between.

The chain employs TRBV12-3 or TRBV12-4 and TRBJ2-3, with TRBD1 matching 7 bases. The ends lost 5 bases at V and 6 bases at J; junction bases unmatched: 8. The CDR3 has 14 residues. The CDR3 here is CASSGQDEPDTQYF. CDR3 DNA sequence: TGTGCCAGCAGTGGACAGGACGAACCCGATACGCAGTATTTT.

CDR3 sequence: CAIKASLRANVLTF. CDR3 nucleotide sequence: TGTGCCATAAAAGCCTCTCTGAGGGCCAACGTCCTGACTTTC. The rearrangement joins TRBV6-5 to TRBJ2-6; D gene unclear. V lost 10 bases and J lost 5, with 15 bases in between. Germline V lookup: CDR1 MNHEY, CDR2 SVGAGI. The CDR3 sequence is 14 residues long.

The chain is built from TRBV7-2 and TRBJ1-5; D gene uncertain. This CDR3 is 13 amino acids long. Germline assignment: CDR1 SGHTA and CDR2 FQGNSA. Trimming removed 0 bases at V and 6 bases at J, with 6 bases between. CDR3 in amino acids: CASSLAHGQPQHF. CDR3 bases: TGTGCCAGCAGCTTAGCCCACGGTCAGCCCCAGCATTTT.

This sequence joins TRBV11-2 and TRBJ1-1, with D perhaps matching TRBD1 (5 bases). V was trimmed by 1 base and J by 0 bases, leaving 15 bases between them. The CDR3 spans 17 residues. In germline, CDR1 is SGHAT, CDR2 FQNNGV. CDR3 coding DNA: TGTGCCAGCAGCTTAGTACGGCAGGGCTTGTTGAACACTGAAGCTTTCTTT. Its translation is CASSLVRQGLLNTEAFF.

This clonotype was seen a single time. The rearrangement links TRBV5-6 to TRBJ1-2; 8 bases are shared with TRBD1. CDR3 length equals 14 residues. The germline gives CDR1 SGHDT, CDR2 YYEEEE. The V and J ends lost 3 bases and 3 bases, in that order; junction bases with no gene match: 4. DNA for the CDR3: TGTGCCAGCAGCTGGGGACAGGCATACTATGGCTACACCTTC. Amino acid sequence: CASSWGQAYYGYTF.

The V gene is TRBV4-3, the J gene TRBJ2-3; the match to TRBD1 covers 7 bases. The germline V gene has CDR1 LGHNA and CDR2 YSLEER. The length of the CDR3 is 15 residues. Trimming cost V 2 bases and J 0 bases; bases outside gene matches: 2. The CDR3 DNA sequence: TGCGCCAGCAGCCAACTCAGGGGGAGCACAGATACGCAGTATTTT. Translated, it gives CASSQLRGSTDTQYF.

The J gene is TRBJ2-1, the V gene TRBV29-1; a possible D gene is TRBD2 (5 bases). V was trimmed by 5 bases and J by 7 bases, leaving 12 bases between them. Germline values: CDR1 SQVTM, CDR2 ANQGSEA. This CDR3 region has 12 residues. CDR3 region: CSVTGYENEQFF. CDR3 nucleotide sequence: TGCAGCGTTACGGGGTACGAGAATGAGCAGTTCTTC.

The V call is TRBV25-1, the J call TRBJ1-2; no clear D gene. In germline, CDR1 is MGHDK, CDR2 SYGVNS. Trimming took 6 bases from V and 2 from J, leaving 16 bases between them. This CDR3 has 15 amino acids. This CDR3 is CASRVSSSANYGYTF. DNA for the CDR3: TGTGCCAGCAGAGTATCATCCTCGGCAAACTATGGCTACACCTTC.

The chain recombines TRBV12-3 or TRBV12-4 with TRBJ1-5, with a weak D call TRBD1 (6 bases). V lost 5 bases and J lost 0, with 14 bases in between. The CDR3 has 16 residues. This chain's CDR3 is CASSPSDSYSNQPQHF. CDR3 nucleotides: TGTGCCAGCAGTCCCTCGGACAGTTATAGCAATCAGCCCCAGCATTTT.